One sample yielded the 27 T cell receptor beta chains listed below, sequenced in a study of T cells in Graves' hyperthyroidism and ophthalmopathy. It was RNA transcripts that yielded the amplified TCR beta CDR3 regions. The HTBI primer set drove a first-round RT-PCR of the TCR CDR3. MiXCR, applied by TCRdb to the multiplex PCR reads, yields one record per CDR3 protein. The data show roughly 380,000 distinct CDR3 sequences, with 12% to 15% seen just once and 5% to 6.5% held by the top ten. Sequencing was done on a sample of blood. These receptors were collected from a woman aged 18 to 35 with Graves' hyperthyroidism.

This clonotype was detected ten times or more. The chain uses TRBV3-1 and TRBJ1-2; 8 bases map to TRBD1. CDR3 length: 13 residues. The trim removed 6 bases at V and 8 bases at J, leaving 8 bases unmatched. Germline assignment: CDR1 LGHDT and CDR2 YNNKEL (reference sequence). The chain's CDR3 is CASRRGQGDGYTF. The CDR3 DNA is TGTGCCAGCAGGCGTGGACAGGGTGACGGCTACACCTTC. Complete variable domain (other parts from reference TRBV3-1 and TRBJ1-2): DTAVSQTPKYLVTQMGNDKSIKCEQNLGHDTMYWYKQDSKKFLKIMFSYNNKELIINETVPNRFSPKSPDKAHLNLHINSLELGDSAVYFCASRRGQGDGYTFGSGTRLTVV.

V is TRBV19 and J is TRBJ2-1; D is ambiguous. The ends were cut back, 3 bases at V and 7 bases at J, with 4 bases in the middle. The germline CDR1 and CDR2 sequences are LNHDA and SQIVND (reference sequence). CDR3 length: 11 amino acids. The CDR3 spells CASSILNEQFF. The CDR3 coding sequence is TGTGCCAGTAGTATCCTTAATGAGCAGTTCTTC. The full variable domain, its missing parts supplied by reference TRBV19 and TRBJ2-1, is DGGITQSPKYLFRKEGQNVTLSCEQNLNHDAMYWYRQDPGQGLRLIYYSQIVNDFQKGDIAEGYSVSREKKESFPLTVTSAQKNPTAFYLCASSILNEQFFGPGTRLTVL.

This sequence joins TRBV27 and TRBJ1-1; D is uncertain. V lost 2 bases to trimming and J lost 5 bases, with 18 bases between them. This CDR3 has 16 amino acids. In germline, CDR1 is MNHEY, CDR2 SMNVEV (reference sequence). The DNA for the CDR3 is TGTGCCAGCAGTTTAAGGGCAGCACCAATAAAGACTGAAGCTTTCTTT. This sequence encodes CASSLRAAPIKTEAFF.

This clonotype was counted ten times or more. The chain recombines TRBV15 with TRBJ2-3, with 8 bases fitting TRBD2. Germline CDR1 is LNHNV and CDR2 is YYDKDF (reference sequence). V dropped 0 bases and J dropped 5; count of bases not matched to a gene: 7. The CDR3 loop spans 16 amino acids. The CDR3 loop reads CATSRDAGLGVDTQYF. The CDR3 nucleotides read TGTGCCACCAGCAGAGATGCGGGACTAGGTGTAGATACGCAGTATTTT.

This clonotype was counted many times. The rearrangement joins TRBV30 to TRBJ1-2, with D perhaps TRBD1 (6 bases). The CDR3 spans 12 residues. Trimming cost V 1 base and J 6 bases, with 9 bases left between them. Germline V gives CDR1 GTSNPN, CDR2 SVGIG (reference sequence). CDR3 DNA: TGTGCCTGGAGTGGGACAGCAAATGGCTACACCTTC. This sequence encodes CAWSGTANGYTF. Complete variable domain (other parts from reference TRBV30 and TRBJ1-2): SQTIHQWPATLVQPVGSPLSLECTVEGTSNPNLYWYRQAAGRGLQLLFYSVGIGQISSEVPQNLSASRPQDRQFILSSKKLLLSDSGFYLCAWSGTANGYTFGSGTRLTVV.

This clonotype was picked up many times. The V call is TRBV3-1, the J call TRBJ1-5; D unclear. CDR1 is LGHDT, CDR2 YNNKEL, per germline (reference sequence). This CDR3 region has 12 residues. V lost 8 bases, J lost 3 bases, and 8 bases lay in between. The CDR3 loop reads CASGQLNQPQHF. CDR3 nucleotides: TGTGCCAGCGGGCAGCTCAATCAGCCCCAGCATTTT.

CDR3 sequence reads: CAIAAGQGASGELFF. The CDR3 region has the DNA TGTGCCATCGCTGCGGGACAGGGGGCCTCCGGGGAGCTGTTTTTT. V and J are TRBV10-3 and TRBJ2-2, with 12 bases identical to TRBD1. After removal of 8 bases from V and 6 bases from J, the junction contained 7 bases not matched to a gene. This CDR3 spans 15 amino acids. In germline, CDR1 is ENHRY, CDR2 SYGVKD.

This clonotype occurred a few times. The rearrangement links TRBV4-1 to TRBJ2-1, with 14 bases matching TRBD2. Germline V lookup: CDR1 MGHRA, CDR2 YSYEKL. CDR3 length: 16 amino acids. The trim removed 4 bases at V and 7 bases at J, leaving 6 bases unmatched. CDR3 sequence: CASSRGLAGVLNEQFF. The CDR3 coding sequence is TGCGCCAGCAGCCGGGGACTAGCGGGAGTTCTGAATGAGCAGTTCTTC.

This clonotype occurred a few times. The chain couples TRBV6-1 to TRBJ2-7; 8 nucleotides align to TRBD2. V trimming: 5 bases; J trimming: 0 bases; junction bases outside the gene matches: 6. The CDR3 has 15 amino acids. Per germline, CDR1 MNHNS and CDR2 SASEGT. The CDR3 sequence: CASSRPGTSSYEQYF. CDR3 nucleotide sequence: TGTGCCAGCAGTCGACCCGGGACTAGCTCCTACGAGCAGTACTTC.

This clonotype was seen many times. The rearrangement joins TRBV20-1 to TRBJ1-5; D possibly corresponds to TRBD1 (5 bases). This CDR3 is built from 15 residues. Per the germline V gene, CDR1 is DFQATT and CDR2 is SNEGSKA (reference sequence). Trimming removed 1 base at V and 3 bases at J, with 13 bases between. The CDR3, as DNA: TGCAGTGCTAGAGGGGGCAGCCTGATCAATCAGCCCCAGCATTTT. It is translated as CSARGGSLINQPQHF.

In its sample, this clonotype was seen many times. The chain carries TRBV4-1 and TRBJ2-1, with a tentative D call TRBD1 (6 bases). The CDR3 sequence is 15 residues long. The germline CDR1 and CDR2 sequences are MGHRA and YSYEKL. V was clipped by 4 bases and J by 0 bases, with 10 bases between them. CDR3 sequence reads: CASSRDTLSYNEQFF. The CDR3 nucleotides read TGCGCCAGCAGCCGGGACACCCTCTCCTACAATGAGCAGTTCTTC.

In this sample, this clonotype turned up a few times. The genes are TRBV20-1 and TRBJ2-1; 8 positions agree with TRBD2. With 0 bases clipped from V and 0 bases from J, the junction kept 4 bases outside the gene matches. CDR1 DFQATT and CDR2 SNEGSKA come from the germline V gene (reference sequence). The CDR3 spans 16 residues. The CDR3 DNA reads TGCAGTGCTAGAGATCGGAGCGGGAGCTCCTACAATGAGCAGTTCTTC. Its protein is CSARDRSGSSYNEQFF.

This clonotype came up many times. The CDR3 DNA follows: TGTGCCAGCAGTCCCACAGGACCCTTCGAGCAGTACTTC. Protein sequence: CASSPTGPFEQYF. The chain uses TRBV27 and TRBJ2-7; possibly TRBD1 for D (5 bases). CDR1 MNHEY and CDR2 SMNVEV come from the germline V gene (reference sequence). V lost 5 bases and J 6 bases, leaving 14 bases between the germline ends. The CDR3 contains 13 residues.

This clonotype was seen many times. V gene TRBV15 combines with J gene TRBJ2-1; no firm D call. The germline CDR1 and CDR2 sequences are LNHNV and YYDKDF (reference sequence). The CDR3 is 13 residues long. V was shortened by 4 bases and J by 0 bases, with 4 bases between the two germline ends. CDR3 sequence: CATSTSSYNEQFF. CDR3 bases: TGTGCCACCAGCACAAGCTCCTACAATGAGCAGTTCTTC. Drawing the rest from reference TRBV15 and TRBJ2-1, the complete variable domain is DAMVIQNPRYQVTQFGKPVTLSCSQTLNHNVMYWYQQKSSQAPKLLFHYYDKDFNNEADTPDNFQSRRPNTSFCFLDIRSPGLGDTAMYLCATSTSSYNEQFFGPGTRLTVL.

A few counts support this clonotype. The chain employs TRBV5-1 and TRBJ2-2, with 11 bases lining up with TRBD1. The germline V gene has CDR1 SGHRS and CDR2 YFSETQ. V dropped 5 bases and J dropped 6; count of bases not matched to a gene: 9. The CDR3 is 16 amino acids. The CDR3 loop reads CASRPSGTGGSGELFF. For the CDR3, the DNA is TGCGCCAGCAGACCTTCCGGGACAGGGGGTTCCGGGGAGCTGTTTTTT. Using reference TRBV5-1 and TRBJ2-2 for the parts outside the CDR3, the full variable domain is KAGVTQTPRYLIKTRGQQVTLSCSPISGHRSVSWYQQTPGQGLQFLFEYFSETQRNKGNFPGRFSGRQFSNSRSEMNVSTLELGDSALYLCASRPSGTGGSGELFFGEGSRLTVL.

Regarding this clonotype: This sequence may be a read error, since a much larger clone differs from it by one base. Given the absence of the conserved phenylalanine or tryptophan at the CDR3 end, a read error is likely. This CDR3 is CASSPTNTDTQYS. As DNA, the CDR3 is TGTGCCAGCAGTCCAACCAACACAGATACGCAGTATTCT. The chain links TRBV28 to TRBJ2-3; no clear D. Trimming took off 5 bases at V and 2 bases at J, with 8 bases between the two ends. This CDR3 spans 13 amino acids. CDR1 is MDHEN and CDR2 is SYDVKM in the germline V gene.

This clonotype was observed many times. This chain joins TRBV5-1 and TRBJ2-1; maybe TRBD2 (5 bases). The V end lost 1 base, the J end lost 9 bases, and 8 bases lay between the germline ends. Per germline, CDR1 SGHRS and CDR2 YFSETQ. The CDR3 is 12 amino acids. CDR3 nucleotides: TGCGCCAGCAGCTTGAACGGGGTTGAGCAGTTCTTC. As protein: CASSLNGVEQFF.

This clonotype was observed many times. The rearrangement joins TRBV24-1 to TRBJ2-3; D is unclear. The CDR3 is made up of 15 amino acids. Between the trimmed V and J ends, which lost 1 base and 0 bases, there was a span of 7 bases. Germline lookup yields CDR1 KGHDR and CDR2 SFDVKD. The CDR3 nucleotides read TGTGCCACCAGTGATTTTAGGAACAGCACAGATACGCAGTATTTT. It codes for CATSDFRNSTDTQYF.

This clonotype was recorded at least ten times. V and J are TRBV20-1 and TRBJ1-2, with D maybe TRBD1 (5 bases). V lost 3 bases and J 0 bases, leaving 8 bases between the germline ends. The CDR3 extends over 13 amino acids. CDR1 DFQATT and CDR2 SNEGSKA come from the germline V gene (reference sequence). In nucleotides, the CDR3 is TGCAGTGCTAGCAAGGGGACTAACTATGGCTACACCTTC. The encoded protein is CSASKGTNYGYTF.

The chain recombines TRBV7-2 with TRBJ2-1, with D tentatively TRBD1 (5 bases). CDR1 is SGHTA, CDR2 FQGNSA, per germline. Trimming left V 0 bases short and J 12 bases short, with 9 bases between. The CDR3 runs to 12 residues. The CDR3 DNA is TGTGCCAGCAGCTTAGCACAGGACCCGCAGTTCTTC. Translating gives CASSLAQDPQFF. Variable domain in full (rest from reference TRBV7-2 and TRBJ2-1): GAGVSQSPSNKVTEKGKDVELRCDPISGHTALYWYRQSLGQGLEFLIYFQGNSAPDKSGLPSDRFSAERTGGSVSTLTIQRTQQEDSAVYLCASSLAQDPQFFGPGTRLTVL.

This clonotype showed up many times. The chain has TRBV11-2 and TRBJ1-6, with 7 bases fitting TRBD1. Per the germline V gene, CDR1 is SGHAT and CDR2 is FQNNGV. Trimming took 0 bases from V and 4 from J; bases not matched to a gene: 18. This CDR3 spans 21 amino acids. As DNA, the CDR3 is TGTGCCAGCAGCTTAGATGGTGGCAGGGGGAAGTTAACCCCTTATAATTCACCCCTCCACTTT. It yields the protein CASSLDGGRGKLTPYNSPLHF.

In its sample, this clonotype was seen many times. This chain links TRBV4-3 with TRBJ2-3; D is tentatively TRBD1 or TRBD2 (5 bases each). V was cut by 1 base and J by 8 bases, with 13 bases left in between. The CDR3 is 14 residues long. Germline CDR1 LGHNA, CDR2 YSLEER. Here the CDR3 reads CASSQAVGRGTQYF. The DNA of the CDR3 is TGCGCCAGCAGCCAAGCGGTGGGACGGGGTACGCAGTATTTT.

This clonotype was recorded at least ten times. The V call is TRBV5-1, the J call TRBJ2-5; TRBD2 matches 14 bases. Trimming cost V 4 bases and J 3 bases; bases outside gene matches: 8. Germline V gene data show CDR1 as SGHRS and CDR2 as YFSETQ. CDR3 length: 17 amino acids. CDR3 loop: CASSGQPGLAGEETQYF. DNA of the CDR3: TGCGCCAGCAGCGGACAACCGGGACTAGCGGGAGAAGAGACCCAGTACTTC.

In its sample, this clonotype was seen many times. For the CDR3, the DNA is TGTGCCAGCAGTTACGGCGGTGGGTACCAAGAGACCCAGTACTTC. Its protein product is CASSYGGGYQETQYF. V usage is TRBV6-2 or TRBV6-3 and J usage is TRBJ2-5, with D unclear. The germline V and J ends were trimmed by 2 bases and 0 bases, with 10 bases remaining between them. CDR1 and CDR2 from the germline V gene are MNHEY and SVGEGT. The CDR3 consists of 15 residues.

This clonotype appeared many times. The rearrangement links TRBV2 to TRBJ1-1, with D tentatively TRBD1 (5 bases). The germline V gene encodes CDR1 SNHLY and CDR2 FYNNEI. V lost 7 bases and J 4 bases, leaving 10 bases between the germline ends. CDR3 length equals 12 residues. The CDR3 protein is CASTQGVTEAFF. The CDR3 nucleotides are TGTGCCAGCACTCAAGGGGTCACTGAAGCTTTCTTT.

This clonotype showed up just a few times. The rearrangement joins TRBV5-5 to TRBJ1-6; TRBD1 is a possible D gene (6 bases). Trimming left V 3 bases short and J 10 bases short, with 20 bases between. The CDR3 runs 16 residues. In germline, CDR1 is SGHKS, CDR2 YYEKEE (reference sequence). CDR3 coding DNA: TGTGCCAGCAGCTCCGGGGCTGGGGGCAAAGGGTCACCCCTCCACTTT. This codes for CASSSGAGGKGSPLHF.

This clonotype was recorded many times. The rearrangement uses TRBV7-9 and TRBJ2-5, with 14 nucleotides matching TRBD2. The germline V gene encodes CDR1 SEHNR and CDR2 FQNEAQ (reference sequence). The CDR3 has 17 amino acids. The V segment lost 4 bases and the J segment 4 bases; nucleotides outside the gene matches: 8. In DNA form, the CDR3 reads TGTGCCAGCAGCTCGGGACTAGCGGGAGTACTGGGAGAGACCCAGTACTTC. As protein: CASSSGLAGVLGETQYF.